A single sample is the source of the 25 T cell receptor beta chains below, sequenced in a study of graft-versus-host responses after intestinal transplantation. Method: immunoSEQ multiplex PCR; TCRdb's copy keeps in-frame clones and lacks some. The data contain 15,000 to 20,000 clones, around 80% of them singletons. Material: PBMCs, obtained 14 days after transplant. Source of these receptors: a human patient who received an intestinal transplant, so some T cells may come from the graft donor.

The CDR3 coding sequence is TGTGCTAGTGGTTTGTCCGTCTACGAGCAGTACTTC. Its protein product is CASGLSVYEQYF. The rearrangement links TRBV12-5 to TRBJ2-7; the D is unclear. CDR3 length: 12 amino acids. V was trimmed by 2 bases and J by 3 bases, leaving 5 bases between them. Germline values: CDR1 LGHNT, CDR2 FRNRAP. Full variable domain (rest looked up from reference TRBV12-5 and TRBJ2-7): DARVTQTPRHKVTEMGQEVTMRCQPILGHNTVFWYRQTMMQGLELLAYFRNRAPLDDSGMPKDRFSAEMPDATLATLKIQPSEPRDSAVYFCASGLSVYEQYFGPGTRLTVT.

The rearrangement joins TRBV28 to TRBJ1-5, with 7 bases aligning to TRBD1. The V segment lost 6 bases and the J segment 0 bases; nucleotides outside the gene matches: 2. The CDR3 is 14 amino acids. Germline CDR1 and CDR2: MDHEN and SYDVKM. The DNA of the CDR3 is TGTGCCAGCAGGACAGGGATTAGCAATCAGCCCCAGCATTTT. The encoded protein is CASRTGISNQPQHF.

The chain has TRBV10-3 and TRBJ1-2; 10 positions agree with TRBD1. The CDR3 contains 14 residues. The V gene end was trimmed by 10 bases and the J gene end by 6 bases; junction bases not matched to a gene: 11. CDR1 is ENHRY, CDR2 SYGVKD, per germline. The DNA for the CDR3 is TGTGCCACCTGGGGAGGGGACAGGGGAAATGGCTACACCTTC. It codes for CATWGGDRGNGYTF.

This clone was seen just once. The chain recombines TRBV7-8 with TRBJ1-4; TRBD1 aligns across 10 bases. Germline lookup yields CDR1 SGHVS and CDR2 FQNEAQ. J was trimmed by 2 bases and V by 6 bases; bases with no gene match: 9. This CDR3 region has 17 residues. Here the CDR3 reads CASRKTGGAVTNEKLFF. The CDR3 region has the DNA TGTGCCAGCAGAAAGACAGGGGGCGCGGTGACTAATGAAAAACTGTTTTTT.

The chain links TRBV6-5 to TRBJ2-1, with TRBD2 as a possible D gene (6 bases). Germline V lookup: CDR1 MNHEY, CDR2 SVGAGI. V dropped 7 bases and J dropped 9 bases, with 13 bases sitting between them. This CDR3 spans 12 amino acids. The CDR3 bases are TGTGCCAGCACCCTCGTGGAGGGTGAGCAGTTCTTC. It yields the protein CASTLVEGEQFF.

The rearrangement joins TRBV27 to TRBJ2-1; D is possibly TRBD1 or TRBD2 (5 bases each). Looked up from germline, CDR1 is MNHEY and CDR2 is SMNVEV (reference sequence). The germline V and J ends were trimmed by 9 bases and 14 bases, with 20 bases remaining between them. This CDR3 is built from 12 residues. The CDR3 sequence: CASTPTRDLKFF. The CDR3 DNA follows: TGTGCCAGTACCCCGACCAGGGACCTCAAGTTCTTC.

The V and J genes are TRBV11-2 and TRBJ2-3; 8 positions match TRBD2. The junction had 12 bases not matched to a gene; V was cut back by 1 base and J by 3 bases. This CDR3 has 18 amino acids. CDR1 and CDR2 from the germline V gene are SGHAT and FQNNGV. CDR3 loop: CASSLGWGAGGGTDTQYF. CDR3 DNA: TGTGCCAGCAGCTTAGGATGGGGGGCGGGAGGAGGAACAGATACGCAGTATTTT.

CDR3 amino acids: CAISEGTGIYGYTF. CDR3 sequence (DNA): TGTGCCATCAGTGAAGGGACAGGGATCTATGGCTACACCTTC. The chain joins TRBV10-3 to TRBJ1-2, with TRBD1 identical over 9 bases. Unmatched junction bases numbered 3, after V lost 3 bases and J lost 4 bases. The CDR3 sequence is 14 residues long. CDR1 is ENHRY, CDR2 SYGVKD, per germline.

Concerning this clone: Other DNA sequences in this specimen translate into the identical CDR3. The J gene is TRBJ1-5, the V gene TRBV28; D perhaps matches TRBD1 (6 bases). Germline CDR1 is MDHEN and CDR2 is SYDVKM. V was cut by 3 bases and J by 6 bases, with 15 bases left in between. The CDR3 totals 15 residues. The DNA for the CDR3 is TGTGCCAGCAGTTTTGAGCAGGGGTCCGTTCAGCCCCAGCATTTT. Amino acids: CASSFEQGSVQPQHF.

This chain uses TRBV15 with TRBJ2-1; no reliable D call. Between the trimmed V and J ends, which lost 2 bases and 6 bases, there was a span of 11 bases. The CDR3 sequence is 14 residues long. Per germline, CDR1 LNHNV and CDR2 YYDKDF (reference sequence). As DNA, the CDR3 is TGTGCCACCAGCAGACAAAATCCCGCCAATGAGCAGTTCTTC. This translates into CATSRQNPANEQFF.

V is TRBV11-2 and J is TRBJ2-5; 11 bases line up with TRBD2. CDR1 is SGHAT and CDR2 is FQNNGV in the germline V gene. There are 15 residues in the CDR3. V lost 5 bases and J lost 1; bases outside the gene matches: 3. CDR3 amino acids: CASSPGTSGQETQYF. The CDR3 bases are TGTGCCAGCAGCCCCGGGACTAGCGGCCAAGAGACCCAGTACTTC.

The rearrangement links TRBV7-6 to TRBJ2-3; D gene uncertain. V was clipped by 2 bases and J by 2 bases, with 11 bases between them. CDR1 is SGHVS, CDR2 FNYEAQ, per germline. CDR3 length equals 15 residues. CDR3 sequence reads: CASSLKGAYTDTQYF. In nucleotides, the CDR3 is TGTGCCAGCAGCTTAAAGGGTGCTTACACAGATACGCAGTATTTT.

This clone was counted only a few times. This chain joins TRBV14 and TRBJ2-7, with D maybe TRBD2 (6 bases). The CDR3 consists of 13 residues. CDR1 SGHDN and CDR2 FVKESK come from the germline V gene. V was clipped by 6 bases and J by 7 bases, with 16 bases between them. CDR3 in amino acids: CASSGGSTGEQYF. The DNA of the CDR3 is TGTGCCAGCAGTGGAGGGAGTACTGGGGAGCAGTACTTC. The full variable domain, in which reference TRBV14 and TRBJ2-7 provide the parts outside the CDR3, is EAGVTQFPSHSVIEKGQTVTLRCDPISGHDNLYWYRRVMGKEIKFLLHFVKESKQDESGMPNNRFLAERTGGTYSTLKVQPAELEDSGVYFCASSGGSTGEQYFGPGTRLTVT.

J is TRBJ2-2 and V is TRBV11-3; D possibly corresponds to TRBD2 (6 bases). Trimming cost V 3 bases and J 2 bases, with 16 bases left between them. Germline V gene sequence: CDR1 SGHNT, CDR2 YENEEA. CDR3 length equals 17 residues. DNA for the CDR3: TGTGCCAGCAGCTTCTCTCTCGGGGGTGCCAACACCGGGGAGCTGTTTTTT. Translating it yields CASSFSLGGANTGELFF.

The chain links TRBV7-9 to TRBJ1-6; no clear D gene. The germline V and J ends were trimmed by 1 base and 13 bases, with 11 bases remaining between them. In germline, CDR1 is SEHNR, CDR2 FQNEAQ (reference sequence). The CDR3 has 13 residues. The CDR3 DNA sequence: TGTGCCAGCAGCTTAGTTCTTGAAGATCCCCTCCACTTT. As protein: CASSLVLEDPLHF.

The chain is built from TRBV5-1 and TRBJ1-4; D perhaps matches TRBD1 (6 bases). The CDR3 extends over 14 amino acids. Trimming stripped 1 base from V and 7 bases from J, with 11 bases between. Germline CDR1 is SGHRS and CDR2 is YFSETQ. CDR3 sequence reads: CASSLTGGGEKLFF. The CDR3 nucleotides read TGCGCCAGCAGCTTGACGGGGGGCGGTGAAAAACTGTTTTTT.

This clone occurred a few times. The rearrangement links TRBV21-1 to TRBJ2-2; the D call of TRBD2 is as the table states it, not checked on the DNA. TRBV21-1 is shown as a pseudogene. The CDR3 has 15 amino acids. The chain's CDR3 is CASSNSRANTGELFF. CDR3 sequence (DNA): TGTGCCAGCAGCAACTCGCGAGCGAACACCGGGGAGCTGTTTTTT.

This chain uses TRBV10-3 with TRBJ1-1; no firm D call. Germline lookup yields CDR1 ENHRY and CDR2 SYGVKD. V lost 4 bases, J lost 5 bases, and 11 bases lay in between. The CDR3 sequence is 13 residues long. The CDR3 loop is CAISANTATEAFF. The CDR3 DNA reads TGTGCCATCAGTGCTAACACCGCGACTGAAGCTTTCTTT.

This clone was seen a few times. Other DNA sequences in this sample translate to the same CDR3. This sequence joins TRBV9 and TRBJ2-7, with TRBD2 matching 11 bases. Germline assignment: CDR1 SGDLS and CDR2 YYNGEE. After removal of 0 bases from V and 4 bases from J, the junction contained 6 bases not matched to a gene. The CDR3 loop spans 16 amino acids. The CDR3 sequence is CASSVGGASGGYEQYF. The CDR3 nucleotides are TGTGCCAGCAGCGTAGGTGGGGCTAGCGGGGGGTACGAGCAGTACTTC.

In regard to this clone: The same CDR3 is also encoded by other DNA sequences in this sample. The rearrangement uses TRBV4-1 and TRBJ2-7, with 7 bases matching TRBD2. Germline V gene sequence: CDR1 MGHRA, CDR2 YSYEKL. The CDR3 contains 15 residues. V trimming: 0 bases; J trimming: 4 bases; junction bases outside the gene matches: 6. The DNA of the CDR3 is TGCGCCAGCAGCCAAGAAGCGACTAGCCGGTACGAGCAGTACTTC. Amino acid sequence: CASSQEATSRYEQYF.

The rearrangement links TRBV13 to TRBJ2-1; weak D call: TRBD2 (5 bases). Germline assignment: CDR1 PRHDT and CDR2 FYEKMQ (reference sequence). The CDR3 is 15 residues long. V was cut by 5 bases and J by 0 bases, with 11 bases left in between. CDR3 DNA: TGTGCCAGCAGCCTCGGACTTAGCTCCTACAATGAGCAGTTCTTC. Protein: CASSLGLSSYNEQFF.

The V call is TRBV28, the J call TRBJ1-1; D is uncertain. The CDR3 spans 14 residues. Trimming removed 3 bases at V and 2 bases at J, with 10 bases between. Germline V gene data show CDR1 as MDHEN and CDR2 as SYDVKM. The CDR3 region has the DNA TGTGCCAGCAGTTTGTTCGGGGAAAACACTGAAGCTTTCTTT. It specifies CASSLFGENTEAFF.

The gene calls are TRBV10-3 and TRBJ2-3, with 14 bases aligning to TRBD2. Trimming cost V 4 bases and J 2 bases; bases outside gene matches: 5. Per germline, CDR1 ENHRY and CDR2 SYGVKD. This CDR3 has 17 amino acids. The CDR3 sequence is CAISGLAGGPITDTQYF. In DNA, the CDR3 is TGTGCCATCAGTGGACTAGCGGGAGGGCCAATCACAGATACGCAGTATTTT.

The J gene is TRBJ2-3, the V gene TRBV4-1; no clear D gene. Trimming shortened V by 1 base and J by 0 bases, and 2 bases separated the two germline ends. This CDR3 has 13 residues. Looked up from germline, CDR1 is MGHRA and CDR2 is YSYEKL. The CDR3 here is CASSQVSTDTQYF. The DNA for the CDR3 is TGCGCCAGCAGCCAAGTTAGCACAGATACGCAGTATTTT.

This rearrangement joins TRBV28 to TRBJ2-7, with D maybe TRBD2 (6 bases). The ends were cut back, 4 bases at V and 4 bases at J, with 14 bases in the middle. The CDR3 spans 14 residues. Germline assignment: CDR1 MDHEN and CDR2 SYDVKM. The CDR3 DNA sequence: TGTGCCAGCAGTTCACCCGGGACTCAGTACGAGCAGTACTTC. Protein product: CASSSPGTQYEQYF.